The 6 T cell receptor beta chains below were found in one sample sequenced in a study of T cell clusters in autoimmune cytopenias. Tens of thousands of genome equivalents of blood DNA were amplified for TRB. Multiplex touch-down PCR amplified TRB using TRB-A and TRB-B pools in one tube. TCRdb reanalyzed the multiplex PCR reads, giving one entry per CDR3 protein sequence and no DNA. Its clone listing holds about 7,100 distinct CDR3 sequences. This same sample was also taken into another study, of T cell repertoires in aging, cancer and after chemotherapy.

Material: peripheral blood. All receptors come from a human donor in good health.

The V call is TRBV12-3 or TRBV12-4, the J call TRBJ1-5; the D gene TCRdb calls, TRBD1, cannot be checked with no DNA. The CDR3 totals 17 residues. Here the CDR3 reads CASSSQGSLHSNQPQHF.

This chain uses TRBV5-6 with TRBJ2-2; TCRdb selects TRBD1, and the lack of DNA leaves this call unchecked. The germline V gene has CDR1 SGHDT and CDR2 YYEEEE. The CDR3 is made up of 16 amino acids. CDR3 sequence: CASRSTGATNTGELFF.

The chain combines TRBV7-6 with TRBJ2-5; the TRBD2 assignment by TCRdb is unverifiable without DNA. CDR1 and CDR2 from the germline V gene are SGHVS and FNYEAQ. The CDR3 contains 14 residues. CDR3 sequence reads: CASSAIERQETQYF.

By frequency, this clonotype is medium-sized (0.01 to 0.1%). This chain links TRBV19 with TRBJ2-5. CDR3 length: 14 amino acids. Germline V lookup: CDR1 LNHDA, CDR2 SQIVND (reference sequence). CDR3 residues: CASSQLGNQETQYF.

Measured by frequency, this clonotype is medium-sized. This sequence joins TRBV15 and TRBJ2-2; TCRdb gives TRBD1 as the D gene, but with no DNA this cannot be confirmed. The CDR3 has 15 residues. Germline V gene data show CDR1 as LNHNV and CDR2 as YYDKDF (reference sequence). The CDR3 loop is CATSRVAGGTGELFF.

The gene calls are TRBV18 and TRBJ2-7; there is no DNA to check the TCRdb D call of TRBD1. The CDR3 is 14 residues long. Germline V gene data show CDR1 as KGHSH and CDR2 as LQKENI. CDR3 in amino acids: CASSLWDRDYEQYF.